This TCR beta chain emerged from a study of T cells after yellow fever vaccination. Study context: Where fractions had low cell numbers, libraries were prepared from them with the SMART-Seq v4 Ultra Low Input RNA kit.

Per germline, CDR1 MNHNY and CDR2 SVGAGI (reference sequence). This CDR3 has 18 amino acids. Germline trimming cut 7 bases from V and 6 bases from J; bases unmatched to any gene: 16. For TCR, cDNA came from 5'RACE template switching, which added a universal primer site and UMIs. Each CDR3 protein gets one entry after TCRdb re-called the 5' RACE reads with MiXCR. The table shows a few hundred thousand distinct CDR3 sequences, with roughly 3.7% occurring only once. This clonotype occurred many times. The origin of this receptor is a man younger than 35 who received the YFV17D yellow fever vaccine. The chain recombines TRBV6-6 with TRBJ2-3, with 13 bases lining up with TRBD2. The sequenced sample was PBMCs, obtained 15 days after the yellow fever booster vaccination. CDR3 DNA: TGTGCCAGCACCTCCGACAGGACTAGCGGGGGAGCTTGGGATACGCAGTATTTT. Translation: CASTSDRTSGGAWDTQYF.